This T cell receptor (beta chain) was captured in a study of T-cell memory formation after mild COVID-19. The wider study: TCR clusters mostly belonged to single donors.

There are 15 residues in the CDR3. The junction had 6 bases not matched to a gene; V was cut back by 5 bases and J by 4 bases. TCRdb recomputed calls from the 5' RACE reads with MiXCR, one row per CDR3 protein. The top ten clones hold about 1.4% of a sample with approximately 30,000 distinct CDR3 sequences, about 16% of them seen once. This clonotype came up many times. The receptor was derived from an adult who had mild COVID-19 (a few samples of this study predate the infection). Cell type and time point are not known. The sample consisted of PBMCs or a T cell subset sorted from them (not recorded which). The genes are TRBV12-3 or TRBV12-4 and TRBJ1-1; 11 nucleotides match TRBD1. Here the CDR3 DNA reads TGTGCCAGCAGTGGCGGACAGGGGGCTTTCACTGAAGCTTTCTTT. The encoded protein is CASSGGQGAFTEAFF.